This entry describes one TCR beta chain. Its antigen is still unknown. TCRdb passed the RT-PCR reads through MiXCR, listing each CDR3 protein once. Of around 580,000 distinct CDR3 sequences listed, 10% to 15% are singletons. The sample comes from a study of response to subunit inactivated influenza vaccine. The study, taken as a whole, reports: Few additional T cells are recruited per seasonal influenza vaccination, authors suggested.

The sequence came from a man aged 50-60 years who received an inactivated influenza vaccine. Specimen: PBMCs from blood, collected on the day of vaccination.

The CDR3 nucleotides are TGTGCCAGCAGTTACCGTACCGGGGTGGGGCTGGGTCAGCCCCAGCATTTT. The encoded protein is CASSYRTGVGLGQPQHF. V gene TRBV6-2 or TRBV6-3 combines with J gene TRBJ1-5; weak D call: TRBD1 (5 bases). Trimming removed 2 bases at V and 6 bases at J, with 20 bases between. Germline assignment: CDR1 MNHEY and CDR2 SVGEGT. The CDR3 is 17 amino acids.